The sequence of this TCR beta chain was determined in a study of blood T cell repertoires in COVID-19. Study information: The United States, Italy and Spain were the sources of the acute and convalescent COVID-19 samples.

Original data processing: Amplification from reference gene primers served as the basis for estimated nucleated cell counts. Libraries were prepared by immunoSEQ multiplex PCR; TCRdb keeps only in-frame clonotypes and omits some of them. V and J calls and clone size are those listed in that table; D and trimming were worked out from the DNA. The data hold 300,000 to 350,000 clones, with about 90% observed a single time. This TCR was sampled from a man aged 18 to 35 with active or convalescent COVID-19. The sequencing sample was made of peripheral blood.

The DNA for the CDR3 is TGTGCCAGCAGCTCCGGACAGGGAGGCACTGAAGCTTTCTTT. Amino acids: CASSSGQGGTEAFF. The V and J genes are TRBV5-4 and TRBJ1-1; 8 bases match TRBD1. With V trimmed by 3 bases and J by 4 bases, 5 bases remained unmatched. Germline assignment: CDR1 SGHNT and CDR2 YYREEE (reference sequence). This CDR3 has 14 residues. The full variable domain, in which reference TRBV5-4 and TRBJ1-1 provide the parts outside the CDR3, is ETGVTQSPTHLIKTRGQQVTLRCSSQSGHNTVSWYQQALGQGPQFIFQYYREEENGRGNFPPRFSGLQFPNYSSELNVNALELDDSALYLCASSSGQGGTEAFFGQGTRLTVV.